These T cell receptor beta chains were read from a single sample in a study of T cells after posttransplantation cyclophosphamide. The table came from immunoSEQ multiplex PCR; TCRdb's copy has only in-frame clones and leaves some out. The repertoire has about 15,000 clones, approximately 80% of them found once; the top ten carry roughly 0.91%. The sample was memory CD4+ T cells sorted from PBMCs. The receptors shown here come from a man in his fifties or sixties in good health, CMV-negative, and a related stem cell transplant donor. The CDR3 runs from the conserved cysteine through the conserved F or W. A D gene is named only where the DNA matches it firmly. Clone size, where shown, is once, few, many, or a class for clones that have expanded.

TRBV27	NA	TRBD1	TRBJ1-4	CASSPGDSFNEKLFF	TGTGCCAGCAGCCCGGGGGACAGCTTTAATGAAAAACTGTTTTTT
TRBV9	NA	TRBD2	TRBJ2-7	CASSVGTSGDYEQYF	TGTGCCAGCAGCGTAGGGACTAGCGGGGACTACGAGCAGTACTTC
TRBV27	NA	TRBD2	TRBJ2-5	CASSRLAGGMGETQYF	TGTGCCAGCAGCCGACTAGCGGGGGGGATGGGAGAGACCCAGTACTTC
TRBV5-1	NA	TRBD2	TRBJ2-7	CASTSGGAEQYF	TGCGCCAGCACTAGCGGGGGGGCCGAGCAGTACTTC
TRBV7-9	NA	NA	TRBJ2-5	CASSAQGSQMGETQYF	TGTGCCAGCAGCGCCCAGGGCAGCCAAATGGGAGAGACCCAGTACTTC
TRBV9	NA	TRBD2	TRBJ2-1	CASSVGPSGGEEQFF	TGTGCCAGCAGCGTAGGTCCCAGCGGGGGGGAAGAGCAGTTCTTC
TRBV7-2	few	NA	TRBJ1-3	CASSLDRGNTIYF	TGTGCCAGCAGCTTAGACCGGGGAAACACCATATATTTT
TRBV2	NA	NA	TRBJ1-5	CASSDWKAGARQPQHF	TGTGCCAGCAGTGATTGGAAGGCAGGGGCGCGTCAGCCCCAGCATTTT
TRBV6-5	few	NA	TRBJ2-1	CASSYSPYSYNEQFF	TGTGCCAGCAGTTACTCTCCCTACTCCTACAATGAGCAGTTCTTC
TRBV2	NA	NA	TRBJ1-4	CASSARWTAISTNEKLFF	TGTGCCAGCAGTGCTCGCTGGACAGCAATTTCAACTAATGAAAAACTGTTTTTT
TRBV29-1	once	NA	TRBJ1-1	CSVVSPPTEAFF	TGCAGCGTTGTTAGCCCCCCCACTGAAGCTTTCTTT
TRBV25-1	NA	TRBD2	TRBJ2-5	CASSAFGGQETQYF	TGTGCCAGCAGCGCTTTCGGGGGGCAAGAGACCCAGTACTTC
TRBV6-1	NA	NA	TRBJ1-1	CASSGQFWAFF	TGTGCCAGCAGCGGACAGTTTTGGGCTTTCTTT
TRBV7-6	NA	NA	TRBJ2-4	CASSLDVVGDKNIQYF	TGTGCCAGCAGCTTAGATGTAGTTGGAGACAAAAACATTCAGTACTTC
TRBV29-1	few	NA	TRBJ1-3	CSVGEGGSSGNTIYF	TGCAGCGTTGGAGAAGGGGGAAGCTCTGGAAACACCATATATTTT
TRBV27	NA	NA	TRBJ2-7	CASSSLGIKGDEQYF	TGTGCCAGCAGTTCGCTGGGGATTAAGGGGGACGAGCAGTACTTC
TRBV21-1	few	NA	TRBJ2-1	CASNLTEESSYNEQFF	TGTGCCAGCAACCTAACGGAGGAGAGCTCCTACAATGAGCAGTTCTTC
TRBV10-3	NA	NA	TRBJ1-1	CAITSTGVNTEAFF	TGTGCCATCACCTCGACAGGAGTGAACACTGAAGCTTTCTTT
TRBV15	few	NA	TRBJ1-3	CATSVDRRSGNTIYF	TGTGCCACCAGCGTCGACAGGCGCTCTGGAAACACCATATATTTT
TRBV18	NA	TRBD2	TRBJ2-5	CASSQAGAEETQYF	TGTGCCAGCTCACAAGCGGGGGCGGAGGAGACCCAGTACTTC
TRBV7-3	once	NA	TRBJ2-3	CASSLGALKSADTQYF	TGTGCCAGCAGCCTAGGGGCCCTAAAAAGCGCAGATACGCAGTATTTT
TRBV2	NA	NA	TRBJ2-7	CASSEVGGGWYEQYF	TGTGCCAGCAGTGAAGTGGGGGGTGGTTGGTACGAGCAGTACTTC
TRBV5-1	once	NA	TRBJ1-1	CASHDQGLNTEAFF	TGCGCCAGTCATGACCAGGGTCTGAACACTGAAGCTTTCTTT
TRBV5-5	NA	NA	TRBJ2-3	CASSLSPEDWDTQYF	TGTGCCAGCAGCTTGAGTCCGGAGGATTGGGATACGCAGTATTTT
TRBV18	NA	NA	TRBJ2-5	CASSPLGAGEGETQYF	TGTGCCAGCTCACCCCTAGGAGCGGGCGAGGGAGAGACCCAGTACTTC
TRBV23-1	NA	TRBD1	TRBJ2-2	CASTQDRVRKTGELFF	TGCGCCAGCACACAAGACAGGGTGAGGAAAACCGGGGAGCTGTTTTTT
TRBV4-1	NA	NA	TRBJ2-3	CASSQGGVITITDTQYF	TGCGCCAGCAGCCAAGGGGGGGTTATCACCATCACAGATACGCAGTATTTT
TRBV9	NA	TRBD2	TRBJ2-1	CASSPRYILAGRNEQFF	TGTGCCAGCAGCCCTCGGTACATCCTAGCGGGGCGGAATGAGCAGTTCTTC
TRBV5-4	NA	TRBD1	TRBJ1-1	CASSVRQGRTTEAFF	TGTGCCAGCAGCGTCCGACAGGGGCGCACCACTGAAGCTTTCTTT
TRBV5-1	NA	TRBD1	TRBJ1-4	CASSPTGAPFATNEKLFF	TGCGCCAGCAGCCCTACAGGGGCCCCGTTTGCAACTAATGAAAAACTGTTTTTT
TRBV4-1	NA	TRBD1	TRBJ1-4	CASSGVGTGVREKLFF	TGCGCCAGCAGCGGAGTAGGCACAGGGGTTAGGGAAAAACTGTTTTTT
TRBV7-2	NA	NA	TRBJ2-5	CASSFNKGTQETQYF	TGTGCCAGCAGCTTCAACAAGGGGACACAAGAGACCCAGTACTTC
TRBV2	NA	NA	TRBJ1-2	CASSDLPRSNYGYTF	TGTGCCAGCAGTGATCTCCCACGGAGTAACTATGGCTACACCTTC
TRBV5-4	NA	TRBD2	TRBJ2-1	CASSLEASGYNEQFF	TGTGCCAGCAGCTTGGAGGCTAGCGGTTACAATGAGCAGTTCTTC
TRBV11-3	NA	TRBD2	TRBJ2-7	CASSTGLAGAREQYF	TGTGCCAGCAGCACCGGACTAGCGGGAGCTCGGGAGCAGTACTTC
TRBV7-9	once	NA	TRBJ1-1	CASSPGHLNTEAFF	TGTGCCAGCAGCCCAGGACACTTGAACACTGAAGCTTTCTTT
TRBV5-1	NA	TRBD1	TRBJ2-1	CASTPGTGVNEQFF	TGCGCCAGCACCCCCGGGACAGGGGTCAATGAGCAGTTCTTC
TRBV27	NA	NA	TRBJ1-5	CASSPPGGQPQHF	TGTGCCAGCAGTCCCCCGGGGGGGCAGCCCCAGCATTTT
TRBV28	NA	TRBD1	TRBJ1-6	CATEGQDNSPLHF	TGTGCCACCGAGGGACAGGATAATTCACCCCTCCACTTT
TRBV6-6	NA	NA	TRBJ1-6	CASSYTRGNSPLHF	TGTGCCAGCAGTTACACCCGGGGAAATTCCCCCCTCCACTTT
TRBV11-2	NA	TRBD1	TRBJ2-7	CASSLLRGPYEQYF	TGTGCCAGCAGCTTGTTAAGGGGGCCCTACGAGCAGTACTTC
TRBV6-1	few	TRBD1	TRBJ1-6	CASAYRQGVDSPLHF	TGTGCCAGCGCATACCGACAGGGCGTCGATTCACCCCTCCACTTT
TRBV7-9	NA	NA	TRBJ2-7	CASSHTRIAGEQYF	TGTGCCAGCAGCCATACTAGGATAGCCGGCGAGCAGTACTTC
TRBV29-1	NA	TRBD1	TRBJ1-2	CSVRTGGDYGYTF	TGCAGCGTTCGGACAGGGGGCGACTATGGCTACACCTTC
TRBV4-2	NA	NA	TRBJ2-3	CASSQESNTQYF	TGTGCCAGCAGCCAAGAGTCTAATACGCAGTATTTT
TRBV7-2	NA	TRBD1	TRBJ1-5	CASMGQGGLQPQHF	TGTGCCAGCATGGGACAGGGTGGCTTACAGCCCCAGCATTTT
TRBV19	once	NA	TRBJ2-2	CASSIVAGSGELFF	TGTGCCAGTAGTATAGTGGCAGGGTCCGGGGAGCTGTTTTTT
TRBV2	NA	NA	TRBJ2-7	CASKVRLSDYEQYF	TGTGCCAGCAAGGTGAGACTCAGTGACTACGAGCAGTACTTC
TRBV7-3	once	TRBD1	TRBJ2-3	CASSLLGQGADTQYF	TGTGCCAGCAGCTTACTGGGACAGGGCGCAGATACGCAGTATTTT